The clone carrying this T cell receptor (beta chain) was seen many times. Trimming at V came to 2 bases and at J to 1 base, leaving 6 bases not matched to a gene. This CDR3 has 15 amino acids. CDR1 is GTSNPN, CDR2 SVGIG, per germline (reference sequence). This entry belongs to a study of low-dose radiotherapy and immunotherapy resistance in tumors. Primers targeting TRAV and TRBV primed first-strand cDNA, covering alpha and beta chains. With a constant-region primer and a V-primer adapter, TCRs were subjected to 20 to 25 PCR cycles of amplification. TCRdb re-called the reads with MiXCR, one entry per CDR3 protein. The sample lists tens of thousands of distinct CDR3 sequences, roughly 19% occurring once. Time point described: before trial treatment.

The chain employs TRBV30 and TRBJ1-1, with 8 nucleotides matching TRBD1. Sequencing was performed on PBMCs, taken before treatment. This clonotype was obtained from a male donor with prostate cancer. This CDR3 is CAWSPPGGSNTEAFF. For the CDR3, the DNA is TGTGCCTGGAGTCCTCCAGGGGGCTCGAACACTGAAGCTTTCTTT.